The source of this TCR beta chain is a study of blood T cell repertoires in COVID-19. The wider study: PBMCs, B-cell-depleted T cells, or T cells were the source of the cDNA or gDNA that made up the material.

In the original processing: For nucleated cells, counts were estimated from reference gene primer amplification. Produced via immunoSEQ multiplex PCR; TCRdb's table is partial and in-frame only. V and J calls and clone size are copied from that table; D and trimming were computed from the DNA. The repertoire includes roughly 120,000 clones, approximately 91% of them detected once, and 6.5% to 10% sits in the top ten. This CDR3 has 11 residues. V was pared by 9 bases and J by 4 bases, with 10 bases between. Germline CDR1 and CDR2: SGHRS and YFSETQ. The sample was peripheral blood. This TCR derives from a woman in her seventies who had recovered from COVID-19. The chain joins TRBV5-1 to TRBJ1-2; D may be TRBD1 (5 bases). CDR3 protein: CATGGTYGYTF. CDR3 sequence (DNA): TGCGCCACCGGGGGGACCTATGGCTACACCTTC.